The source of this TCR beta chain is a study of blood T cell repertoires in COVID-19. For the study at large: Nucleic acid was either cDNA or gDNA, and it came from T cells, B-cell-depleted T cells, or PBMCs.

Method: immunoSEQ multiplex PCR; TCRdb's copy keeps in-frame clones and lacks some. The table shows approximately 150,000 clones, with about 81% occurring only once. V was pared by 4 bases and J by 6 bases, with 9 bases of the junction left unmatched. Germline values: CDR1 LNHDA, CDR2 SQIVND (reference sequence). There are 17 residues in the CDR3. A few counts support this clone. Input material: peripheral blood. J is TRBJ2-2 and V is TRBV19; TRBD2 agrees at 12 bases. This receptor was identified in a man aged 60 to 69 with active or convalescent COVID-19. The CDR3 nucleotides read TGTGCCAGTAGTAAAACTAGCGGGAGGTTAAGTCCCGGGGAGCTGTTTTTT. Protein: CASSKTSGRLSPGELFF.